This TCR beta chain originates from a study of T cell responses to AZD1222 COVID-19 vaccine. Study observations and caveats: Among vaccine-associated CD4 TCRs, coverage spanned spike, with dominance at 160-218 and 743-854. Among those given AZD1222, only 6 or 7 were seropositive at baseline.

Repertoires were generated with immunoSEQ multiplex PCR, while TCRdb's copy carries only in-frame clones and drops some. The sample contains 90,000 to 150,000 clones, approximately 90% of which appear only once. The CDR3 length is 18 residues. Per germline, CDR1 MNHGY and CDR2 SAAAGT. The trim removed 10 bases at V and 0 bases at J, leaving 15 bases unmatched. A note on this clone: Antigen specificity is unknown.

The origin of this receptor is an adult in good health. The chain employs TRBV6-8 and TRBJ1-2; the match to TRBD1 covers 12 bases. The sequencing here drew on peripheral blood, taken on day 0 of AZD1222 vaccination. The CDR3 protein is CATQKGGGQGASNYGYTF. DNA of the CDR3: TGTGCCACCCAGAAGGGGGGGGGACAGGGGGCCTCTAACTATGGCTACACCTTC.